The T cell receptor (beta chain) under discussion was sequenced for a study of blood T cell repertoires in COVID-19. TCRdb's table, derived via immunoSEQ multiplex PCR, lists solely in-frame clones and lacks some. The sample gives about 350,000 clones, over 75% of which show up once; approximately 5% is in the top ten. The CDR3 extends over 15 amino acids. CDR1 SGHRS and CDR2 YFSETQ come from the germline V gene. The V gene lost 7 bases and the J gene lost 5 bases, with 20 bases spanning the gap. The sequenced sample was PBMCs or T cells enriched from blood (not recorded which). V usage is TRBV5-1 and J usage is TRBJ2-3; a weak D match, TRBD2 (7 bases). The receptor was isolated from a woman in her thirties who had recovered from COVID-19. This CDR3 reads CASSLRGGEGDTQYF. DNA of the CDR3: TGCGCCAGCTCCTTAAGGGGGGGCGAGGGAGATACGCAGTATTTT. Using reference TRBV5-1 and TRBJ2-3 for the parts outside the CDR3, the full variable domain is KAGVTQTPRYLIKTRGQQVTLSCSPISGHRSVSWYQQTPGQGLQFLFEYFSETQRNKGNFPGRFSGRQFSNSRSEMNVSTLELGDSALYLCASSLRGGEGDTQYFGPGTRLTVL.